This T cell receptor (beta chain) originates from a study of blood T cell repertoires in COVID-19. On the study more broadly: COVID-19 samples, acute and convalescent, were from the United States, Italy and Spain. T cells, B-cell-depleted T cells, or PBMCs supplied cDNA or gDNA.

Study processing details: It was from reference gene primer amplification that nucleated cell counts were estimated. Clones were sequenced by immunoSEQ multiplex PCR, and TCRdb holds only the in-frame ones, with some missing. V and J calls and clone size are given by that table; D and trimming were obtained from the DNA. The sample includes under 80,000 clones, around 77% of them seen just once. V lost 0 bases and J lost 4, with 10 bases in between. The length of the CDR3 is 14 residues. Looked up from germline, CDR1 is SGHAT and CDR2 is FQNNGV. The source is a man of 80 years or more with active or convalescent COVID-19. Sequenced input: peripheral blood. The chain carries TRBV11-2 and TRBJ2-7; a possible D gene is TRBD2 (5 bases). CDR3 DNA sequence: TGTGCCAGCAGCTTAGATCCCCTAGCTTACGAGCAGTACTTC. This gives the protein CASSLDPLAYEQYF.